This TCR beta chain was sequenced in a study of blood T cells in healthy people across ages. General study results and limits: Donors of long life had a larger count of naive CD4+ cells and greater diversity than aged donors.

This CDR3 spans 14 amino acids. Per germline, CDR1 LNHNV and CDR2 YYDKDF (reference sequence). Trimming shortened V by 5 bases and J by 4 bases, and 12 bases separated the two germline ends. About this clonotype: Its specificity is not known.

The use of a sample-barcoded 5' primer and a J-beta primer mix characterized a second PCR of about 6 to 12 cycles. From the 5' RACE reads, TCRdb called clonotypes with MiXCR, one entry per CDR3 protein. The sample shows some 1,000,000 distinct CDR3 sequences, approximately 25% of them seen only once. These data were likewise used in another study, on T cells of mothers and their children. That report notes: Each mother gave over 9.5 million TCR beta CDR3 reads; each child, some 2.8 million.

The chain joins TRBV15 to TRBJ2-1, with a tentative D call TRBD1 (6 bases). The sequencing sample was made of blood. This clonotype originated in a girl aged 2-10 years in good health. The CDR3 nucleotides read TGTGCCACCAGCTTTATCAGGGGTTACAATGAGCAGTTCTTC. Protein: CATSFIRGYNEQFF.